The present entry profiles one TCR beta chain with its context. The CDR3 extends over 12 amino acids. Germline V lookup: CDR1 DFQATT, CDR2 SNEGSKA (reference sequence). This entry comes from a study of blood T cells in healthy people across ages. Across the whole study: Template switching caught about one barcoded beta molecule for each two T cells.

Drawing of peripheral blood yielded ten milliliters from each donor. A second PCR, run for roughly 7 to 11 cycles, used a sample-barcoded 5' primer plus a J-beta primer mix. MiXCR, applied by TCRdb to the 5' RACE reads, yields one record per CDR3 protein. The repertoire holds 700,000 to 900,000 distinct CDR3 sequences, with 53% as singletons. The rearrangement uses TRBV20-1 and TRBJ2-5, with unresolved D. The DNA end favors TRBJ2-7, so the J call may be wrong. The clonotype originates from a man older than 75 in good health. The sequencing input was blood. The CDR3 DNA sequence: TGCAGTGCTAGGGAGCTAGGAAACGAGCAGTACTTC. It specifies CSARELGNEQYF.